Sequencing of this T cell receptor (beta chain) was carried out in a study of T cells in Graves' hyperthyroidism and ophthalmopathy. This clonotype was detected a few times. What it binds is unknown. Study outcomes and limitations: Most clonotypes expanded in thyroid above 0.001 were likewise present in blood.

The TCR beta CDR3 regions underwent amplification using RNA transcripts as the source. The HTBI primer set was used in a first-round RT-PCR of the TCR CDR3. MiXCR was run by TCRdb on the multiplex PCR reads, yielding one entry per CDR3 protein. The sample contains around 600,000 distinct CDR3 sequences, around 16% of which appear only once. The length of the CDR3 is 13 residues. Between the trimmed V and J ends, which lost 3 bases and 5 bases, there was a span of 10 bases. The germline V gene has CDR1 KGHSH and CDR2 LQKENI. The sample taken for sequencing was blood. The clonotype originates from a woman aged 35 to 49 with Graves' ophthalmopathy. The V call is TRBV18, the J call TRBJ1-1; D is unresolved. The CDR3: CASSPEWGTEAFF. For the CDR3, the DNA is TGTGCCAGCTCACCCGAGTGGGGAACTGAAGCTTTCTTT.